The rows below give T cell receptor beta chains drawn from one sample of a study of vaccination and CD4 T cells after COVID-19. These receptors lack a known antigen. TCRdb fed the PCR reads into MiXCR, producing one record per CDR3 protein. In the table there are some 26,000 distinct CDR3 sequences, 50% to 65% of which are singletons. This sample comprised CD4+ T cells from blood, cultured in vitro, obtained before SARS-CoV-2 vaccination. The receptors come from a human donor who received a COVID-19 vaccine. The CDR3 runs from the conserved cysteine through the conserved F or W. Each record gives: clone size, J gene, V gene, D gene, CDR3 DNA, CDR3 protein. D genes are given only for firm matches. The listing skips clone size in some rows; elsewhere it reads once, few, many or a size class.

abundance: -; j_gene: TRBJ1-5; v_gene: TRBV5-5; d_gene: -; CDR3nt: TGTGCCAGCAGCTCCTCACCCCAAACGAATCAGCCCCAGCATTTT; CDR3aa: CASSSSPQTNQPQHF
abundance: -; j_gene: TRBJ2-3; v_gene: TRBV6-4; d_gene: -; CDR3nt: TGTGCCAGCAGCCCCGACCGTGGGGATACGCAGTATTTT; CDR3aa: CASSPDRGDTQYF
abundance: -; j_gene: TRBJ1-6; v_gene: TRBV6-1; d_gene: TRBD1; CDR3nt: TGTGCCAGCAGCCTACAGGGGAGGAATTCACCCCTCCACTTT; CDR3aa: CASSLQGRNSPLHF
abundance: -; j_gene: TRBJ1-1; v_gene: TRBV7-2; d_gene: -; CDR3nt: TGTGCCAGCAGCTTTTACCTCATGGCCGCGTGGGAAGCTTTCTTT; CDR3aa: CASSFYLMAAWEAFF
abundance: -; j_gene: TRBJ2-3; v_gene: TRBV20-1; d_gene: -; CDR3nt: TGCAGTGCTATGGGTGGAGGGGAGACTGGCACAGATACGCAGTATTTT; CDR3aa: CSAMGGGETGTDTQYF
abundance: -; j_gene: TRBJ2-1; v_gene: TRBV5-1; d_gene: -; CDR3nt: TGCGCCAGCAGCTTAGACGTGAAGCTGTACAATGAGCAGTTCTTC; CDR3aa: CASSLDVKLYNEQFF
abundance: -; j_gene: TRBJ1-1; v_gene: TRBV12-3/TRBV12-4; d_gene: TRBD1; CDR3nt: TGTGCCAGCATAGGACAGGGGGGGACTGAAGCTTTCTTT; CDR3aa: CASIGQGGTEAFF
abundance: -; j_gene: TRBJ2-4; v_gene: TRBV7-3; d_gene: TRBD2; CDR3nt: TGTGCCAGCAGCTTCCTAGCGGGGGGGCTTGAGTCCAAAAACATTCAGTACTTC; CDR3aa: CASSFLAGGLESKNIQYF
abundance: -; j_gene: TRBJ1-2; v_gene: TRBV2; d_gene: TRBD1; CDR3nt: TGTGCCAGCACCCGGGGACAGGGGCTCTTTAACTATGGTTACACCTTC; CDR3aa: CASTRGQGLFNYGYTF
abundance: -; j_gene: TRBJ1-3; v_gene: TRBV29-1; d_gene: -; CDR3nt: TGCAGCGCTGATTCTCAGGTCGACTCTGGAAACACCATATATTTT; CDR3aa: CSADSQVDSGNTIYF
abundance: -; j_gene: TRBJ2-3; v_gene: TRBV5-1; d_gene: -; CDR3nt: TGCGCCAGCAGCTTGGGGCCAGACACAGATACGCAGTATTTT; CDR3aa: CASSLGPDTDTQYF
abundance: -; j_gene: TRBJ2-5; v_gene: TRBV6-1; d_gene: -; CDR3nt: TGTGCCAGCAGGGGGGGCAGGACGGCGGAGACCCAGTACTTC; CDR3aa: CASRGGRTAETQYF
abundance: few; j_gene: TRBJ1-2; v_gene: TRBV20-1; d_gene: -; CDR3nt: TGCAGTGCTAAGGACTGGGCTGGCTATGGCTACACCTTC; CDR3aa: CSAKDWAGYGYTF
abundance: few; j_gene: TRBJ1-5; v_gene: TRBV6-1; d_gene: -; CDR3nt: TGTGCCAGCAATCCTCGAGCCTCGAGCCAGCCCCAGCATTTT; CDR3aa: CASNPRASSQPQHF
abundance: -; j_gene: TRBJ2-2; v_gene: TRBV20-1; d_gene: TRBD2; CDR3nt: TGCAGTGCAACCAGCGGGGGGATGACCGGGGAGCTGTTTTTT; CDR3aa: CSATSGGMTGELFF
abundance: -; j_gene: TRBJ1-3; v_gene: TRBV7-9; d_gene: TRBD1; CDR3nt: TGTGCCAGCAGCTCCACAGGGGGCGGTGGAAACACCATATATTTT; CDR3aa: CASSSTGGGGNTIYF
abundance: -; j_gene: TRBJ1-1; v_gene: TRBV25-1; d_gene: -; CDR3nt: TGTGCCAGCAGTGCAACACAGGGTATGAACACTGAAGCTTTCTTT; CDR3aa: CASSATQGMNTEAFF
abundance: medium-sized; j_gene: TRBJ2-1; v_gene: TRBV11-3; d_gene: TRBD2; CDR3nt: TGTGCCAGCAGCCGCGGGAGGGTCTCCTACAATGAGCAGTTCTTC; CDR3aa: CASSRGRVSYNEQFF
abundance: few; j_gene: TRBJ2-5; v_gene: TRBV24-1; d_gene: -; CDR3nt: TGTGCCACCAGTGACGCTGGACGGAGGGGAGTAGGAGAGACCCAGTACTTC; CDR3aa: CATSDAGRRGVGETQYF
abundance: -; j_gene: TRBJ1-2; v_gene: TRBV20-1; d_gene: TRBD1; CDR3nt: TGCAGTGCCGCGGCCGGGACAGGGGAAGGTGGCTACACCTTC; CDR3aa: CSAAAGTGEGGYTF
abundance: -; j_gene: TRBJ2-3; v_gene: TRBV21-1; d_gene: -; CDR3nt: TGTGCCAGCAGCAAAGAACAGGTGCTCAGGGGGCACGGAGATACGCAGTATTTT; CDR3aa: CASSKEQVLRGHGDTQYF
abundance: -; j_gene: TRBJ2-3; v_gene: TRBV25-1; d_gene: TRBD2; CDR3nt: TGTGCCAGCAGTGCATCGGGGGGGACCACAGATACGCAGTATTTT; CDR3aa: CASSASGGTTDTQYF
abundance: -; j_gene: TRBJ1-1; v_gene: TRBV18; d_gene: -; CDR3nt: TGTGCCAGCTCACCCTCGAGCGGCTCCCCGGGAACTGAAGCTTTCTTT; CDR3aa: CASSPSSGSPGTEAFF
abundance: -; j_gene: TRBJ1-2; v_gene: TRBV20-1; d_gene: TRBD1; CDR3nt: TGCAGTGCTAGAGATTCGACAGGGCAGTATGGCTACACCTTC; CDR3aa: CSARDSTGQYGYTF
abundance: -; j_gene: TRBJ1-3; v_gene: TRBV10-3; d_gene: -; CDR3nt: TGTGCCATCAGTGGGACAAGAACGAGCTCTGGAAACACCATATATTTT; CDR3aa: CAISGTRTSSGNTIYF
abundance: few; j_gene: TRBJ1-2; v_gene: TRBV2; d_gene: TRBD1; CDR3nt: TGTGCCTCCTTACTGGACAGGGGGGAAGAAGGCTACACCTTC; CDR3aa: CASLLDRGEEGYTF
abundance: once; j_gene: TRBJ1-6; v_gene: TRBV10-3; d_gene: -; CDR3nt: TGTGCCATCAGCCCGAAGGCGAGCTCCTATAATTCACCCCTCCACTTT; CDR3aa: CAISPKASSYNSPLHF
abundance: -; j_gene: TRBJ1-2; v_gene: TRBV12-5; d_gene: -; CDR3nt: TGTGCTAGTGGTTTCCAAGAGACAGTAACACTCTATGGCTACACCTTC; CDR3aa: CASGFQETVTLYGYTF
abundance: -; j_gene: TRBJ2-3; v_gene: TRBV6-1; d_gene: -; CDR3nt: TGTGCCAGCAGTGAAAAGGCGCGGGGTACGCAGTATTTT; CDR3aa: CASSEKARGTQYF
abundance: few; j_gene: TRBJ2-7; v_gene: TRBV30; d_gene: -; CDR3nt: TGTGCCTGGAGTGGCACCGGGACAAGAAATCTTTACGAGCAGTACTTC; CDR3aa: CAWSGTGTRNLYEQYF
abundance: few; j_gene: TRBJ1-2; v_gene: TRBV2; d_gene: -; CDR3nt: TGTGCCAGCAACGTGGGCCAGGGTGGAGGCTACACCTTC; CDR3aa: CASNVGQGGGYTF
abundance: few; j_gene: TRBJ2-2; v_gene: TRBV2; d_gene: TRBD1; CDR3nt: TGTGCCAGCAGTGGCACAGGCAGGGGGAGAGACACCGGGGAGCTGTTTTTT; CDR3aa: CASSGTGRGRDTGELFF
abundance: -; j_gene: TRBJ2-7; v_gene: TRBV5-4; d_gene: -; CDR3nt: TGTGCCAGCAGCACCATCGGCCCCTACGAGCAGTACTTC; CDR3aa: CASSTIGPYEQYF
abundance: few; j_gene: TRBJ2-7; v_gene: TRBV7-2; d_gene: TRBD1; CDR3nt: TGTGCCAGCAGCTTAGTTCGGGGGACAGGGGACGAGCAGTACTTC; CDR3aa: CASSLVRGTGDEQYF
abundance: -; j_gene: TRBJ1-6; v_gene: TRBV20-1; d_gene: -; CDR3nt: TGCAGTGCTAGCTGGGGGGGAGATAATTCACCCCTCCACTTT; CDR3aa: CSASWGGDNSPLHF
abundance: few; j_gene: TRBJ1-1; v_gene: TRBV30; d_gene: TRBD1; CDR3nt: TGTGCCTGGAGCGGGCAGGGGGCCACTGAAGCTTTCTTT; CDR3aa: CAWSGQGATEAFF
abundance: -; j_gene: TRBJ1-1; v_gene: TRBV12-5; d_gene: -; CDR3nt: TGTGCTAGTGGTTTGTCGGGGGTGAACACTGAAGCTTTCTTT; CDR3aa: CASGLSGVNTEAFF
abundance: -; j_gene: TRBJ2-3; v_gene: TRBV30; d_gene: TRBD2; CDR3nt: TGTGCCTGGAGTGTGACGGGGGGGCCCACAGATACGCAGTATTTT; CDR3aa: CAWSVTGGPTDTQYF
abundance: -; j_gene: TRBJ2-5; v_gene: TRBV19; d_gene: -; CDR3nt: TGTGCCAGTAGTATAGCGGGGCAAGAGACCCAGTACTTC; CDR3aa: CASSIAGQETQYF
abundance: few; j_gene: TRBJ1-1; v_gene: TRBV19; d_gene: TRBD1; CDR3nt: TGTGCCAGTAGTATGCACAGGGGGCGAAACACTGAAGCTTTCTTT; CDR3aa: CASSMHRGRNTEAFF
abundance: -; j_gene: TRBJ1-4; v_gene: TRBV6-1; d_gene: -; CDR3nt: TGTGCCAGCGCACTAGCGGCTAATGAAAAACTGTTTTTT; CDR3aa: CASALAANEKLFF
abundance: few; j_gene: TRBJ2-7; v_gene: TRBV11-2; d_gene: TRBD1; CDR3nt: TGTGCCAGCAGTTCGAGGACAGGGCTAGACTCCTACGAGCAGTACTTC; CDR3aa: CASSSRTGLDSYEQYF
abundance: -; j_gene: TRBJ2-2; v_gene: TRBV18; d_gene: -; CDR3nt: TGTGCCAGCTCACCTGAAACAGGGAACACCGGGGAGCTGTTTTTT; CDR3aa: CASSPETGNTGELFF
abundance: -; j_gene: TRBJ2-2; v_gene: TRBV15; d_gene: -; CDR3nt: TGTGCCACCAGCAGAGGGTCCCCACGTGAGGAGCTGTTTTTT; CDR3aa: CATSRGSPREELFF
abundance: few; j_gene: TRBJ2-3; v_gene: TRBV19; d_gene: TRBD2; CDR3nt: TGTGCCAGTAGTAAAAACGGGGGGGCGGCAGATACGCAGTATTTT; CDR3aa: CASSKNGGAADTQYF
abundance: -; j_gene: TRBJ2-3; v_gene: TRBV10-1; d_gene: TRBD2; CDR3nt: TGCGCCAGCAGTGAAACTAGCGGACGCACAGATACGCAGTATTTT; CDR3aa: CASSETSGRTDTQYF
abundance: -; j_gene: TRBJ2-4; v_gene: TRBV4-2; d_gene: -; CDR3nt: TGTGCCAGCAGCCAAGTGGCGGGGCTAAACATTCAGTACTTC; CDR3aa: CASSQVAGLNIQYF